One TCR beta chain is described in this entry. Its specific antigen is unknown. Base quality data are lacking; no much larger clone is found one base away. This entry is derived from a study of beta chain features in type 1 diabetes listed by TCRdb under 2018. Describing the broader study: Mean age, gender distribution, total cell number and subset yield did not differ between patients and healthy donors. A total of 100 million to 110 million sorted cells were examined across all samples, and a strong correlation was observed between cell number per subset and RNA yield. In the study, TCRB repertoires of sorted circulating CD4+ T cell subsets from recently diagnosed type 1 diabetes patients were compared with those of matched healthy donors. Naive and central memory subsets were obtained from all 30 or so donors, but regulatory and stem cell-like memory subsets were isolated from only 8 patients and roughly 8 healthy donors. General findings and caveats noted by the study authors: Type 1 diabetes patients showed a moderate but significant shortening of TCRB CDR3 length in all four CD4+ subsets. PCR may preferentially amplify shorter templates, but because patient and control samples were amplified and corrected together, any resulting skew would affect both groups equally. Because small numbers of individuals were included in the HLA sub-analyses, any influence of HLA type on TCRB rearrangement was left unresolved. At VDJ recombination sites, patients with type 1 diabetes made fewer insertions and deleted more nucleotides, a pattern implying thymic rearrangement abnormalities. The naive, central memory and regulatory TCRB repertoires appeared to resemble one another more closely among patients than among healthy donors. Because cDNA rather than genomic DNA was sequenced, highly expressing activated cells could have been over-represented, although no difference in activation and CD3 levels was found between groups.

The entire amount of isolated RNA was reverse transcribed using the High Capacity cDNA Reverse Transcription Kit, so the sequenced TCRB transcripts were expressed ones. Deep immunoSEQ sequencing was performed on naive, central memory and regulatory T cell samples, with an average of roughly 3.6 million total reads per sample. Sorted cells were lysed in RLT buffer, and RNA was extracted using DNase-treated RNeasy Micro or Mini kits according to cell number. Each cell subset was processed on its own to prevent cross-contamination, while patient and healthy donor samples were processed together. The immunoSEQ multiplex PCR was used to amplify TCRB sequences from cDNA, generating 87-bp fragments that spanned the CDR3 region. Sequencing of the amplicons was done on the Illumina HiSeq platform. The source study handled its data this way. Synthetic template baselines were used to correct PCR bias computationally, reads within Hamming distance 2 were collapsed, and singletons that could not be merged were discarded. Reads were aligned against IMGT so that V, D and J genes, CDR3 length and insertions or deletions at six rearrangement sites could be assigned. Within each subset, clonotype counts were normalized to sorted cell number, after which true diversity and Gini coefficients were computed with the tcR R package. The overlap coefficient, calculated on TCRB nucleotide sequences, was used to quantify repertoire sharing. Out-of-frame TCRB sequences from naive cells were analyzed to stand in for the pre-selection repertoire. In TCRdb, the immuneACCESS table is reduced to in-frame sequences with V and J assigned. These tables do not hold every clone; where another copy was compared, an unresolved V gene accounts for under half, and the others remain unexplained. The V and J calls and clone size were taken over from that table, and D and trimming were inferred from the DNA. This sample comprises some 410,000 clones, over 9.5% of them detected only once. Approximately 0.05% of the sample belongs to the ten largest clones.

Each donor gave one peripheral blood draw, roughly 0.12 L on average, collected into heparinised tubes. Using a panel that included CD45RO, CCR7, CD25, CD127, CD95 and CD27, naive, central memory, regulatory and stem cell-like memory CD4+ T cells were sorted on a BD FACSAria II. Purity was above 95% for every sorted population. PBMCs were isolated immediately by Lymphoprep density gradient centrifugation and stained directly without culture. So that batch effects would be minimized, each experiment stained and sorted samples in pairs, pairing one healthy donor with one patient. The receptor's source is a woman aged 18-29 years in good health. The sequencing sample was made of naive CD4+ T cells from blood. The label giving this sample's cell subset or site can be read as: true naive CD4+ T cells.

The base sequence is TGTGCCAGCAGCTTAGCGCTACCAACCTACGAGCAGTACTTC. The resulting protein is CASSLALPTYEQYF. This chain is built from TRBV7-2 and TRBJ2-7; the D gene remains uncertain. Reading from cysteine to phenylalanine, the CDR3 counts 14 amino acids. This entry keeps only the CDR3 DNA: 42 bases, framed from base 1. The CDR1 and CDR2 encoded by the germline V gene are SGHTA and FQGNSA. Relative to germline, V is 0 bases shorter and J is 2 bases shorter, with 8 bases between their ends.